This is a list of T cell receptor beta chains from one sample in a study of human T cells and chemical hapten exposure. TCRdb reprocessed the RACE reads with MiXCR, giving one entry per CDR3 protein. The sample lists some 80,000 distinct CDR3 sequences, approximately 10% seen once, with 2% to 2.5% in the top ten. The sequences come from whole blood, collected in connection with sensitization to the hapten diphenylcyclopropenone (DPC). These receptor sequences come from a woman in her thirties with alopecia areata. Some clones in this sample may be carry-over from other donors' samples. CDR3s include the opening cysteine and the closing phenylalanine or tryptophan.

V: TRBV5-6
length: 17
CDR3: CASSHTRGARGNSPLHF

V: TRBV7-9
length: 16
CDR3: CASSFPGTGISSPLHF

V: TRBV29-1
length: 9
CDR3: CSVEDGYTF

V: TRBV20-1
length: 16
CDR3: CSATTSGLAVSYEQYF

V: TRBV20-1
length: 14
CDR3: CSAREGIANQPQHF

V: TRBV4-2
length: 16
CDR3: CASSQDRGRRGNTIYF

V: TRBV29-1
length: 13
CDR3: CSVGQALNEKLFF

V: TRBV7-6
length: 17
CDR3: CASSSGVPGLAGDTQYF

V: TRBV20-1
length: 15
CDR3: CSAPSVGETSYGYTF

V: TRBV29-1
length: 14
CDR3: CSGTEQQEGYGYTF

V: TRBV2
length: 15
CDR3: CASSEVGGAEGEQFF

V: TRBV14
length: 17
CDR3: CASSQTYELAIGETQYF

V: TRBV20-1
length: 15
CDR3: CSAPSPGTHAYEQYF

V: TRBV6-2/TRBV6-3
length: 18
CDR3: CASSYSRSGPQWAYEQYF

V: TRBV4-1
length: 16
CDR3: CASSQDLEIGADTQYF

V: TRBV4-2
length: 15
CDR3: CASSLGTSGEETQYF

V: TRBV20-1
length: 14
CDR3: CSARGDNRNTEAFF

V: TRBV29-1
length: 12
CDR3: CSVTTGSTEAFF

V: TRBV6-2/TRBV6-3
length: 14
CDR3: CASTYAGVGTEAFF

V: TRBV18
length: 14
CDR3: CASSPLDSNQPQHF

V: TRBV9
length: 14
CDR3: CASSVGRGPDTQYF

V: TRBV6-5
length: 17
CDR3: CASSYNNRPSSTDTQYF

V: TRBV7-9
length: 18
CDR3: CASSISGTSGTQYNEQFF

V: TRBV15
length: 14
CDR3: CATSRNRQAPEQYF

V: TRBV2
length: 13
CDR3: CASIRQGSTEAFF

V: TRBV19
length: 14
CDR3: CASSLSGEHNEQFF

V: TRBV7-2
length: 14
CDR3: CASRERLAVDTQYF

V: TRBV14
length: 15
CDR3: CASSQRRRGRDTQYF